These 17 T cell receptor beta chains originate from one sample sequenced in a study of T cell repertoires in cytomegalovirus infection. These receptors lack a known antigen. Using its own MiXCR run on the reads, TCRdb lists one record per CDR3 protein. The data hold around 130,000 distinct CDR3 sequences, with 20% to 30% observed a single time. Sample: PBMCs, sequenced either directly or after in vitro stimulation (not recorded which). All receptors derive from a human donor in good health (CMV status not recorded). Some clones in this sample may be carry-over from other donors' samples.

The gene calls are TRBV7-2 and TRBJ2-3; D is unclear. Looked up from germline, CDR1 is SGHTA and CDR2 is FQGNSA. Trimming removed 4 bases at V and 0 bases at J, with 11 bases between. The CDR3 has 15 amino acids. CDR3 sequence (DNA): TGTGCCAGCAGCTATAGGACCTTTAGCACAGATACGCAGTATTTT. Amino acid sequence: CASSYRTFSTDTQYF.

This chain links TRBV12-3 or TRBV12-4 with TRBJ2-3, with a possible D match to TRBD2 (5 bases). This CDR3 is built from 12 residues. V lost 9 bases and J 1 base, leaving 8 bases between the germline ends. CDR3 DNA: TGTGCCAGTCAGGAGGGCACAGATACGCAGTATTTT. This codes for CASQEGTDTQYF.

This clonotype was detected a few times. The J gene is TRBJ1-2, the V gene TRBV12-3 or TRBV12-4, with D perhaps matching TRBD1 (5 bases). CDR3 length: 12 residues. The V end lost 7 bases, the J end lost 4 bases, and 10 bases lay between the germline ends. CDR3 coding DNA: TGTGCCAGCATCCGAAGGGGCTATGGCTACACCTTC. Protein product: CASIRRGYGYTF.

Here the CDR3 DNA reads TGTGCCAGCAGCTACAACTATTTCGGGGGCCCATCTCGGGTCGAGCAGTACGTC. Translating it yields CASSYNYFGGPSRVEQYV. The V gene is TRBV6-2 or TRBV6-3, the J gene TRBJ2-7; D is perhaps TRBD1 or TRBD2 (6 bases each). Between the trimmed V and J ends, which lost 6 bases and 6 bases, there was a span of 30 bases. CDR1 and CDR2 (germline): MNHEY, SVGEGT. There are 18 residues in the CDR3.

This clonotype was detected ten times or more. The chain's CDR3 is CASSRVGAGQETQYF. CDR3 nucleotides: TGTGCCAGCAGCCGAGTGGGGGCGGGACAAGAGACCCAGTACTTC. The rearrangement uses TRBV7-2 and TRBJ2-5; D may correspond to TRBD1 or TRBD2 (6 bases each). Trimming stripped 5 bases from V and 2 bases from J, with 15 bases between. This CDR3 has 15 amino acids. Germline V gives CDR1 SGHTA, CDR2 FQGNSA.

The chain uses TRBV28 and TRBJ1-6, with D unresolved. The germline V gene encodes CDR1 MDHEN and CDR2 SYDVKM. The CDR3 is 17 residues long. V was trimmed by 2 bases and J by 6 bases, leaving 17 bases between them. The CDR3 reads CASSLARVPPLNSPLHF. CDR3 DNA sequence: TGTGCCAGCAGTTTAGCCCGGGTCCCTCCTCTTAATTCACCCCTCCACTTT.

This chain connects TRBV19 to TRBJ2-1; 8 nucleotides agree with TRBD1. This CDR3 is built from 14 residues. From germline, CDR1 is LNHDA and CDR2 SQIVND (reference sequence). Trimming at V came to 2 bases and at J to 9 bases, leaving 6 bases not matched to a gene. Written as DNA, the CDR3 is TGTGCCAGTAGTATACAGGGGGCGCGGGCTGAGCAGTTCTTC. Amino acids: CASSIQGARAEQFF.

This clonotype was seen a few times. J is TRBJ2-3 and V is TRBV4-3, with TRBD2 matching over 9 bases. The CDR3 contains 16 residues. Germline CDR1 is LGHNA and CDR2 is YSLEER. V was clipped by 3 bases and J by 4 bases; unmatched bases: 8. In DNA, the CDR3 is TGCGCCAGCAGCCACTCAGCGGGAGGTTATGCAGATACGCAGTATTTT. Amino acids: CASSHSAGGYADTQYF.

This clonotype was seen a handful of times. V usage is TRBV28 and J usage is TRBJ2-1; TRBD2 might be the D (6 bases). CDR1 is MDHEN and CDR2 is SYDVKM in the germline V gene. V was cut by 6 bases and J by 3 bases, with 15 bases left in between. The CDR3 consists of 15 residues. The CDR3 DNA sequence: TGTGCCAGCAGCTCCCGACTAGAGTACTACAATGAGCAGTTCTTC. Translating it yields CASSSRLEYYNEQFF.

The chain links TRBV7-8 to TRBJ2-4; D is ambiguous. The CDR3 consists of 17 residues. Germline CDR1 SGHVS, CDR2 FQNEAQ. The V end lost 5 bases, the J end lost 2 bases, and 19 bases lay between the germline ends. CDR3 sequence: CASSPHRRRDPKNIQYF. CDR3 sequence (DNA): TGTGCCAGCAGCCCCCACCGCCGACGCGATCCCAAAAACATTCAGTACTTC.

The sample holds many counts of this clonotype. This chain's CDR3 is CASSPTGWRAEQYV. The DNA for the CDR3 is TGTGCCAGCAGCCCAACCGGGTGGCGTGCCGAGCAGTACGTC. J is TRBJ2-7 and V is TRBV7-2; D gene ambiguous. This CDR3 is 14 amino acids long. Germline values: CDR1 SGHTA, CDR2 FQGNSA. Trimming removed 5 bases at V and 6 bases at J, with 17 bases between.

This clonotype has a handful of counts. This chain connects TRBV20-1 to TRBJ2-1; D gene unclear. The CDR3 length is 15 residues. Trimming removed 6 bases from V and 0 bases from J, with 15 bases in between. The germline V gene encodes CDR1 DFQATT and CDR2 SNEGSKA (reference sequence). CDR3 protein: CSAPPVSHSYNEQFF. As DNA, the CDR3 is TGCAGTGCCCCCCCGGTTAGCCACTCCTACAATGAGCAGTTCTTC.

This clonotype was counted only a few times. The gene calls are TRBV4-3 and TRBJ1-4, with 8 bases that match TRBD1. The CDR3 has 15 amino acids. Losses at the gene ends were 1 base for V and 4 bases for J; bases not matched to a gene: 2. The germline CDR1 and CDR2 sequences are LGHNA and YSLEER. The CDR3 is CASSQADRDNEKLFF. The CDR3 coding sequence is TGCGCCAGCAGCCAAGCGGACAGGGATAATGAAAAACTGTTTTTT.

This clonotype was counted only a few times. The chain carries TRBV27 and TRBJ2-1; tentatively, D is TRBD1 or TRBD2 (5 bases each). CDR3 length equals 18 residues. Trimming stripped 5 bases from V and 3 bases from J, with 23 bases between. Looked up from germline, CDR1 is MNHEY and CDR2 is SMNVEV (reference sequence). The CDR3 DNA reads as TGTGCCAGCAGTCTCTACTCCCGGGGCTCCCCGTACTACAATGAGCAGTTCTTC. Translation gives CASSLYSRGSPYYNEQFF.

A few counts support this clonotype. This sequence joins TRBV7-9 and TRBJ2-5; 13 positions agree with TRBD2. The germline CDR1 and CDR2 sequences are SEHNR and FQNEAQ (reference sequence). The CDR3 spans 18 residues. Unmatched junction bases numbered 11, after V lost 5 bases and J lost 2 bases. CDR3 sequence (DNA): TGTGCCAGCAGCGCAAGACTAGCGGGAGGATTTGAGCAAGAGACCCAGTACTTC. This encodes CASSARLAGGFEQETQYF. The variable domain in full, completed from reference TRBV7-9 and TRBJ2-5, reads DTGVSQNPRHKITKRGQNVTFRCDPISEHNRLYWYRQTLGQGPEFLTYFQNEAQLEKSRLLSDRFSAERPKGSFSTLEIQRTEQGDSAMYLCASSARLAGGFEQETQYFGPGTRLLVL.

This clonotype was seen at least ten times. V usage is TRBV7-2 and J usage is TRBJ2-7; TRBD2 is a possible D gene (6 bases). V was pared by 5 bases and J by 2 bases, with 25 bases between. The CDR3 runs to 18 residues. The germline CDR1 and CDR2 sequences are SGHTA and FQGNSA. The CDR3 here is CASSQGPSDPERAYEQYV. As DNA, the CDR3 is TGTGCCAGCAGCCAAGGGCCTAGCGACCCCGAAAGGGCCTACGAGCAGTACGTC.

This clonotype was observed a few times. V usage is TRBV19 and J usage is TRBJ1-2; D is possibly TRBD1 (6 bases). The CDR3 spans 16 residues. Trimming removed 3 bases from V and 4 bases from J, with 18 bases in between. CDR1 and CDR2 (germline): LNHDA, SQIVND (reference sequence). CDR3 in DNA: TGTGCCAGTAGTATCCCCGGGGGCTCCGGCCTCTATGGCTACACCTTC. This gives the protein CASSIPGGSGLYGYTF.